These T cell receptor beta chains were read from a single sample in a study of T-cell memory formation after mild COVID-19. TCRdb recomputed calls from the 5' RACE reads with MiXCR, one row per CDR3 protein. This table holds around 300,000 distinct CDR3 sequences, 15% to 20% found once. Sequenced: PBMCs or a T cell subset sorted from them (not recorded which). Receptors were obtained from a man younger than 35 who had mild COVID-19 (a few samples of this study predate the infection). Cell type and time point are not known. Both conserved end residues are trimmed from each CDR3. D genes are given only for firm matches.

d_gene	v_gene	j_gene	CDR3aa
.	TRBV7-9	TRBJ1-5	ASSEGGSPFNQPQH
.	TRBV7-2	TRBJ1-2	ASSLVRQGGYGYT
.	TRBV7-9	TRBJ2-3	ASSLLETGRFTQY
.	TRBV6-1	TRBJ2-1	ASRTPTPFSYNEQF
TRBD2	TRBV12-3/TRBV12-4	TRBJ2-1	ASSSSGVSYNEQF
.	TRBV7-2	TRBJ2-5	ASSLGTATQY
.	TRBV4-3	TRBJ1-6	ASSLQGTGSPLH
TRBD1	TRBV2	TRBJ2-4	ASSVETGTLAKNIQY
.	TRBV6-5	TRBJ2-3	ASSSSADTQY
.	TRBV7-6	TRBJ1-5	ASSELAGAQH
TRBD1	TRBV19	TRBJ1-5	AGGQGWQPQH
.	TRBV7-2	TRBJ1-3	ASSLLVSGNTIY
.	TRBV10-3	TRBJ1-6	AISESLRDSPLH
.	TRBV12-3/TRBV12-4	TRBJ1-1	ASRRAERRAEAF
.	TRBV20-1	TRBJ1-2	SASAGTPVGDGYT
.	TRBV24-1	TRBJ1-1	ATSDFPGVNTEAF
.	TRBV6-5	TRBJ1-2	ASSYATGGNHGYT
.	TRBV12-3/TRBV12-4	TRBJ2-1	ASSQGQIHEQF
TRBD1	TRBV20-1	TRBJ1-1	SAGRQGRGRSEAF
TRBD2	TRBV28	TRBJ2-5	ASGRGGETQY
.	TRBV19	TRBJ1-5	ASRWGSGQPQH
.	TRBV28	TRBJ2-2	ASSPLPGELF
.	TRBV20-1	TRBJ2-7	SASGTDEQY
.	TRBV5-1	TRBJ2-2	ASSLDGPGELF
.	TRBV6-2/TRBV6-3	TRBJ1-2	ASSSVLVRGFYGYT
TRBD1	TRBV28	TRBJ1-1	ASSLWGGTANTEAF
.	TRBV5-1	TRBJ1-6	ASSLFENNSPLH